This T cell receptor (beta chain) was obtained from a study of blood T cell repertoires in COVID-19. Sequenced by immunoSEQ multiplex PCR; TCRdb stores in-frame clones only, minus some. Among a few hundred thousand clones listed, about 89% were seen once. The CDR3 covers 16 residues. V shed 6 bases, J shed 11 bases, and the junction held 15 bases outside the gene matches. Germline V CDR1 and CDR2: MNHEY, SMNVEV (reference sequence). The clonotype originates from a woman aged 40 to 50 who had recovered from COVID-19. The specimen was peripheral blood. This chain uses TRBV27 with TRBJ1-4; TRBD1 matches at 10 bases. The CDR3 spells CASSPTGGGFGGKLFF. In nucleotides, the CDR3 is TGTGCCAGCAGCCCGACAGGGGGCGGTTTTGGGGGGAAACTGTTTTTT.